This is a list of T cell receptor beta chains from one sample in a study of shared clonotypes between healthy human individuals. Sequenced by immunoSEQ multiplex PCR; TCRdb stores in-frame clones only, minus some. The table has about 710,000 clones, around three quarters seen once. The sequencing input was memory CD4+ T cells sorted from blood. Every receptor here comes from a woman under 40 in good health. CDR3s include the opening cysteine and the closing phenylalanine or tryptophan. The D gene is left open where the match is weak. Rows may omit the clone size; those that give it use once, few, many or a size class.

D gene	V gene	J gene	clone size	CDR3 DNA	CDR3 protein
TRBD2	TRBV18	TRBJ2-1	-	TGTGCCAGCTCACCAGGGGTCGGGAGGGCCAATGAGCAGTTCTTC	CASSPGVGRANEQFF
TRBD1	TRBV27	TRBJ1-2	once	TGTGCCAGCAGTTTTACAGGGGGTTACTATGGCTACACCTTC	CASSFTGGYYGYTF
TRBD1	TRBV19	TRBJ1-2	-	TGTGCCAGTAGTATGGACAGGGGATTTTATGGCTACACCTTC	CASSMDRGFYGYTF
TRBD2	TRBV14	TRBJ2-2	-	TGTGCCAGCAGCCCGGTAGCGGGAGAGGACACCGGGGAGCTGTTTTTT	CASSPVAGEDTGELFF
TRBD1	TRBV6-5	TRBJ1-4	-	TGTGCCAGCAGCCCGACAGGGGCGAATGAAAAACTGTTTTTT	CASSPTGANEKLFF
-	TRBV27	TRBJ1-2	-	TGTGCCAGCAGTTTATACGGGGCAGCGAGGAGCTATGGCTACACCTTC	CASSLYGAARSYGYTF
TRBD2	TRBV6-4	TRBJ2-1	few	TGTGCCAGCAGTGACAGAGGACTAGCCGGTGAGCAGTTCTTC	CASSDRGLAGEQFF
-	TRBV7-2	TRBJ2-1	-	TGTGCCAGCAGTCGTATAGCCCTCCTCTACAATGAGCAGTTCTTC	CASSRIALLYNEQFF
-	TRBV28	TRBJ2-7	-	TGTGCCAGCAGTTTATACAGCCGCAATACCTACGAGCAGTACTTC	CASSLYSRNTYEQYF
-	TRBV28	TRBJ2-3	-	TGTGCCAGCAGTTTAGGTTCGCGGTCTAGCACAGATACGCAGTATTTT	CASSLGSRSSTDTQYF
-	TRBV23-1	TRBJ2-7	few	TGCGCCAGCAGTCAATCGGGGAGATACTACGAGCAGTACTTC	CASSQSGRYYEQYF
TRBD1	TRBV4-1	TRBJ1-1	few	TGCGCCAGCAGCCCCACGGGCCTACAGGGGAGCACTGAAGCTTTCTTT	CASSPTGLQGSTEAFF
TRBD2	TRBV5-1	TRBJ2-5	-	TGCGCCAGCAGCTCGAGCGGGAGGGCTCAAGAGACCCAGTACTTC	CASSSSGRAQETQYF
-	TRBV27	TRBJ1-5	-	TGTGCCAGCAGTTTATTGTTTCGGGGACAGCCCCAGCATTTT	CASSLLFRGQPQHF
-	TRBV7-6	TRBJ2-1	many	TGTGCCAGCAGCCCGAGGGTTTCCTACAATGAGCAGTTCTTC	CASSPRVSYNEQFF
-	TRBV7-8	TRBJ1-1	-	TGTGCCAGCAGCTTCTCGACGTTGGACACTGAAGCTTTCTTT	CASSFSTLDTEAFF
-	TRBV27	TRBJ2-7	-	TGTGCCAGCAGTTTACGGCTAGAATCCTACGAGCAGTACTTC	CASSLRLESYEQYF
TRBD1	TRBV5-1	TRBJ2-7	-	TGCGCCAGCAGCCGGGACAGGGACGAGCAGTACTTC	CASSRDRDEQYF
-	TRBV10-3	TRBJ1-2	-	TGTGCCATCCTTGCCGGAGGTCAAGTCTATGGCTACACCTTC	CAILAGGQVYGYTF
TRBD1	TRBV10-3	TRBJ1-2	many	TGTGCCATCAGTGAGTCGGGCCAGGGGGCAGACTATGGCTACACCTTC	CAISESGQGADYGYTF
-	TRBV28	TRBJ2-5	-	TGTGCCAGCAGTTTAGGTACAGCAGAAGGTGGGACCCAGTACTTC	CASSLGTAEGGTQYF
-	TRBV19	TRBJ2-1	few	TGTGCCAGTAGTATCCTCTCTGTGGCTACATACAATGAGCAGTTCTTC	CASSILSVATYNEQFF
-	TRBV27	TRBJ2-7	-	TGTGCCAGCCGTTATAGGTCTCTAAACTCCTACGAGCAGTACTTC	CASRYRSLNSYEQYF
TRBD1	TRBV5-6	TRBJ1-2	-	TGTGCCAGCAGCTTGGGGACAGGGTTGTATGGCTACACCTTC	CASSLGTGLYGYTF
TRBD1	TRBV14	TRBJ2-1	-	TGTGCCAGCAGCCCGAGAGGGACAGCCTACAATGAGCAGTTCTTC	CASSPRGTAYNEQFF
TRBD1	TRBV6-1	TRBJ2-2	few	TGTGCCAGCAGTGGGACAGGGAGTACCGGGGAGCTGTTTTTT	CASSGTGSTGELFF
-	TRBV11-2	TRBJ2-1	-	TGTGCCAGCAGCTCCCCCTCCTACAATGAGCAGTTCTTC	CASSSPSYNEQFF
TRBD1	TRBV5-1	TRBJ1-2	-	TGCGCCAGCAGCCCGGGGGACAGGGACACGGGCGGCTACACCTTC	CASSPGDRDTGGYTF
-	TRBV11-2	TRBJ2-7	-	TGTGCCAGCAGCTTCTCTGGTAGCGGAAACTACGAGCAGTACTTC	CASSFSGSGNYEQYF
-	TRBV28	TRBJ2-7	few	TGTGCCAGCAGTTTTTCCAGGGCTCTTTTCGACGAGCAGTACTTC	CASSFSRALFDEQYF
TRBD1	TRBV6-1	TRBJ1-2	few	TGTGCCAGCAGTGTTGCTAGACAGGGGGTATCGGGCTATGGCTACACCTTC	CASSVARQGVSGYGYTF
-	TRBV2	TRBJ2-1	-	TGTGCCAGCAATTGGGAAATGGGACGGCACGCCAATGAGCAGTTCTTC	CASNWEMGRHANEQFF
-	TRBV7-8	TRBJ2-6	-	TGTGCCAGCAGCCCTCCCGGAGACTCTGGGGCCAACGTCCTGACTTTC	CASSPPGDSGANVLTF
-	TRBV11-2	TRBJ2-2	-	TGTGCCAGCAGCTTAGTCGGGAGAAGGACCGGGGAGCTGTTTTTT	CASSLVGRRTGELFF
-	TRBV27	TRBJ2-7	-	TGTGCCAGCCAACGAGGAAAGGGACCCTACGAGCAGTACTTC	CASQRGKGPYEQYF
-	TRBV10-1	TRBJ2-2	many	TGCGCCAGCAAAACAGGTGGCAACGGGGAGCTGTTTTTT	CASKTGGNGELFF
-	TRBV28	TRBJ2-7	-	TGTGCCAGCTCCGGGGGCGGAGGAAGGTCCTTCTCCTACGAGCAGTACTTC	CASSGGGGRSFSYEQYF
TRBD2	TRBV6-1	TRBJ2-7	few	TGTGCCAGCACCGAGACTAGCACTACCGAGCAGTACTTC	CASTETSTTEQYF
-	TRBV19	TRBJ2-2	-	TGTGCCACTAAGAACCGGGACAACAAACCGAACACCGGGGAGCTGTTTTTT	CATKNRDNKPNTGELFF
-	TRBV28	TRBJ1-1	-	TGTGCCAGCAGTCCTATTGACACTGAAGCTTTCTTT	CASSPIDTEAFF